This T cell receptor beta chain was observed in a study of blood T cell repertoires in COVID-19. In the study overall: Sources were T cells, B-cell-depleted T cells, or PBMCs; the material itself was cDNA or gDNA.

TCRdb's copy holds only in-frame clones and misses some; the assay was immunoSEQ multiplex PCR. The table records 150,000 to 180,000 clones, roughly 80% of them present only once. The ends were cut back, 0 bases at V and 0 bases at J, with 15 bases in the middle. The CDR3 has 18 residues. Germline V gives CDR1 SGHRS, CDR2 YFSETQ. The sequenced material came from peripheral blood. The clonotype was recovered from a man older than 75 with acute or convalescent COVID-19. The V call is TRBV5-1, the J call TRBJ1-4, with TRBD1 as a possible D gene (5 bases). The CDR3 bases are TGCGCCAGCAGCTTGGGGGCAGGGAATGCTGCAACTAATGAAAAACTGTTTTTT. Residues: CASSLGAGNAATNEKLFF.